This entry lists 8 T cell receptor beta chains sequenced from one sample in a study of blood T cell repertoires in COVID-19. Using immunoSEQ multiplex PCR, the repertoire was profiled, and TCRdb retains in-frame clones only, with some absent. The sample has about 39,000 clones; more than 70% are singletons. The specimen sequenced was peripheral blood. Source of these receptors: a man aged 55 to 70 with acute or convalescent COVID-19.

V and J are TRBV19 and TRBJ1-6; tentatively, D is TRBD1 (5 bases). The germline gives CDR1 LNHDA, CDR2 SQIVND (reference sequence). Trimming stripped 3 bases from V and 7 bases from J, with 16 bases between. The CDR3 totals 16 residues. The CDR3 protein is CASSIVGPRENSPLHF. CDR3 nucleotides: TGTGCCAGTAGTATTGTGGGGCCTCGGGAGAATTCACCCCTCCACTTT.

V is TRBV4-2 and J is TRBJ1-1; a weak D match, TRBD1 (5 bases). The V end lost 0 bases, the J end lost 1 base, and 9 bases lay between the germline ends. The length of the CDR3 is 15 residues. Germline loops: CDR1 LGHNA, CDR2 YNFKEQ. In nucleotides, the CDR3 is TGTGCCAGCAGCCAAGATCAGGGTCGGAACACTGAAGCTTTCTTT. Translation gives CASSQDQGRNTEAFF.

This chain uses TRBV5-1 with TRBJ1-2, with 8 nucleotides matching TRBD1. CDR1 is SGHRS, CDR2 YFSETQ, per germline. The CDR3 sequence is 13 residues long. The V segment lost 3 bases and the J segment 5 bases; nucleotides outside the gene matches: 3. The CDR3 protein is CASSSGQEYGYTF. The CDR3 coding sequence is TGCGCCAGCAGCTCGGGACAGGAATATGGCTACACCTTC.

This rearrangement joins TRBV28 to TRBJ2-1, with D perhaps matching TRBD2 (6 bases). The CDR3 has 17 amino acids. Germline CDR1 reads MDHEN; CDR2 reads SYDVKM. Trimming stripped 4 bases from V and 0 bases from J, with 16 bases between. CDR3 sequence (DNA): TGTGCCAGCAGTTCCTCCCCGGCCGGGAGCTCCTACAATGAGCAGTTCTTC. This gives the protein CASSSSPAGSSYNEQFF.

The rearrangement uses TRBV7-2 and TRBJ2-3; D remains unclear. This CDR3 is built from 12 residues. Germline CDR1 SGHTA, CDR2 FQGNSA. The V end lost 4 bases, the J end lost 3 bases, and 5 bases lay between the germline ends. The CDR3 spells CASSYRTDTQYF. CDR3 coding DNA: TGTGCCAGCAGCTATCGTACAGATACGCAGTATTTT. The whole variable domain, filled in from reference TRBV7-2 and TRBJ2-3, reads GAGVSQSPSNKVTEKGKDVELRCDPISGHTALYWYRQSLGQGLEFLIYFQGNSAPDKSGLPSDRFSAERTGGSVSTLTIQRTQQEDSAVYLCASSYRTDTQYFGPGTRLTVL.

The J gene is TRBJ2-1, the V gene TRBV5-1; TRBD2 agrees at 8 bases. Trimming took 0 bases from V and 8 from J; bases not matched to a gene: 7. The germline V gene encodes CDR1 SGHRS and CDR2 YFSETQ. This CDR3 is built from 15 residues. In nucleotides, the CDR3 is TGCGCCAGCAGCTTGGTCCAGACTAGCGCTTATGAGCAGTTCTTC. It yields the protein CASSLVQTSAYEQFF.

The V call is TRBV4-2, the J call TRBJ2-1; TRBD2 agrees at 10 bases. CDR1 is LGHNA and CDR2 is YNFKEQ in the germline V gene. Trimming cost V 4 bases and J 7 bases; bases outside gene matches: 4. This CDR3 spans 14 amino acids. The CDR3, as DNA: TGTGCCAGCAGCCTGGGACTAGCGATAAATGAGCAGTTCTTC. Translating it yields CASSLGLAINEQFF.

This chain uses TRBV6-5 with TRBJ1-3; possible D gene TRBD1, 5 bases. Germline CDR1 MNHEY, CDR2 SVGAGI. Deletions cut 2 bases from V and 4 bases from J, with 12 bases between. The CDR3 is 15 residues long. The CDR3 region is CASSYLLGGGNTIYF. CDR3 in DNA: TGTGCCAGCAGTTACCTTTTGGGGGGGGGAAACACCATATATTTT.